A selection of T cell receptor beta chains follows, all from one sample in a study of T cells in Graves' hyperthyroidism and ophthalmopathy. TCRdb re-called the multiplex PCR reads with MiXCR, one entry per CDR3 protein. The table includes over 350,000 distinct CDR3 sequences, less than 20% detected once. Input material: blood. These receptors all stem from a man aged 18 to 35 with Graves' ophthalmopathy. Each CDR3 is given with its conserved first and last residue. Each record gives: CDR3 length, J gene, V gene, CDR3 protein.

17 | TRBJ1-5 | TRBV4-1 | CASSQVARTVGNQPQHF
15 | TRBJ2-3 | TRBV3-1 | CAASSGGQGTDTQYF
14 | TRBJ1-5 | TRBV6-2/TRBV6-3 | CASSLDASSQPQHF
15 | TRBJ1-4 | TRBV5-4 | CAGRQGAETNEKLFF
15 | TRBJ2-3 | TRBV7-9 | CASSSSTGGGDTQYF
13 | TRBJ2-3 | TRBV12-3/TRBV12-4 | CASDAPSRSTQYF
15 | TRBJ2-5 | TRBV5-1 | CASSLVLRPEETQYF
16 | TRBJ2-7 | TRBV10-3 | CAISDPGTPSSYEQYF
15 | TRBJ2-1 | TRBV24-1 | CATSDRGQTNNEQFF
11 | TRBJ1-2 | TRBV6-5 | CASSYDAGYTF
14 | TRBJ1-1 | TRBV6-1 | CASSRALDNTEAFF
14 | TRBJ1-4 | TRBV19 | CASSMGQGNEKLFF
13 | TRBJ1-2 | TRBV7-9 | CASSWEGSHGYTF
15 | TRBJ1-5 | TRBV5-6 | CASSLGGTDLGPQHF
14 | TRBJ1-2 | TRBV12-3/TRBV12-4 | CASNPGQGEGVYTF
14 | TRBJ1-1 | TRBV27 | CASSFDRLGTEAFF
16 | TRBJ2-3 | TRBV11-1 | CASSPGGTRSTDTQYF
16 | TRBJ1-6 | TRBV28 | CASGLGGSSYNSPLHF
15 | TRBJ1-2 | TRBV27 | CASSRSEGGWYGYTF
14 | TRBJ1-5 | TRBV12-3/TRBV12-4 | CASSRSRANQPQHF
14 | TRBJ2-7 | TRBV18 | CASSPRTETYEQYF
16 | TRBJ1-4 | TRBV11-2 | CASSFPLGEGGGKLFF
15 | TRBJ2-3 | TRBV12-3/TRBV12-4 | CASSDRARGGNTQYF
15 | TRBJ2-5 | TRBV3-1 | CASSQGPQVQETQYF
17 | TRBJ1-6 | TRBV18 | CASSRAAQGVDNLPLHF
17 | TRBJ1-6 | TRBV28 | CASSYPSEGTYNSPLHF
17 | TRBJ2-5 | TRBV11-2 | CASSLSSGTGVTETQYF
13 | TRBJ2-2 | TRBV5-4 | CASSWDSPGELFF
17 | TRBJ2-3 | TRBV24-1 | CATSDFGLAGVADTQYF
17 | TRBJ2-3 | TRBV4-1 | CASSRHGTSGGTDTQYF
15 | TRBJ2-1 | TRBV6-1 | CASRAAQGVYNEQFF
14 | TRBJ1-1 | TRBV25-1 | CASRLGGGGTEAFF
16 | TRBJ1-5 | TRBV19 | CASSIQGTYSNQPQHF
14 | TRBJ1-1 | TRBV9 | CASSAGTGNPEAFF
19 | TRBJ2-6 | TRBV4-1 | CASSHLPRQGFSGANVLTF
15 | TRBJ2-3 | TRBV28 | CASSSGTGVIDTQYF
17 | TRBJ2-3 | TRBV27 | CAISPIPGTSGGHTQYF
14 | TRBJ2-7 | TRBV6-2/TRBV6-3 | CASSYSAGNYEQYF
16 | TRBJ1-2 | TRBV6-1 | CASSDPGGAANYGYTF
17 | TRBJ2-3 | TRBV4-1 | CASSQVGHGRFTDTQYF
17 | TRBJ1-2 | TRBV4-1 | CASSPQRSGGAIYGYTF
14 | TRBJ2-2 | TRBV12-3/TRBV12-4 | CASRVQGQSGELFF
13 | TRBJ1-1 | TRBV7-9 | CASRAGVTPEAFF
14 | TRBJ2-7 | TRBV4-2 | CASSQVPATYEQYF
17 | TRBJ2-3 | TRBV24-1 | CATSDLGTDESTDTQYF
14 | . | TRBV20-1 | CSARNGDHYNEQYF
14 | TRBJ2-5 | TRBV10-3 | CAIRGTGLQETQYF
14 | TRBJ2-7 | TRBV5-1 | CASSPGSGAYEQYF
15 | TRBJ2-3 | TRBV6-4 | CASSASGGATDTQYF
16 | TRBJ2-2 | TRBV15 | CATSRGEDRASGELFF
19 | TRBJ1-2 | TRBV7-2 | CASSFYICSASGRGYGYTF